This T cell receptor beta chain was sequenced for a study of a mutant IDH1 vaccine in newly diagnosed glioma. Study as a whole: Therapy received beforehand was radiotherapy, temozolomide, or both, with most patients given both.

On this clone: Its target is unknown.

The germline CDR1 and CDR2 sequences are SGHVS and FQNEAQ. Between the trimmed V and J ends, which lost 11 bases and 6 bases, there was a span of 11 bases. The CDR3 extends over 10 amino acids. The method was immunoSEQ multiplex PCR; TCRdb's version includes in-frame clones alone and lacks a portion of them. The top ten hold roughly 4.3% of the sample, which has tens of thousands of clones, approximately 88% seen once. Regarding time point: week 47, end of study. Every vaccine dose comprised 300 ug of mutant IDH1 20-mer peptide plus topical imiquimod. Patients in the study were vaccinated eight times, receiving shots in weeks 1, 3, 5, 7, 11, 15, 19 and 23. Study findings and constraints: Patients mounted vaccine-induced immune responses in roughly 93% of cases.

The chain has TRBV7-8 and TRBJ2-7; D uncertain. Here the sequenced sample was PBMCs, taken from a glioma patient whose treatment included an IDH1 peptide vaccine. The clonotype comes from a woman in her twenties or thirties with glioma. Some clones in this sample may be carry-over from other donors' samples. This CDR3 is CASAAREQYF. Written as DNA, the CDR3 is TGTGCCTCGGCGGCGCGCGAGCAGTACTTC.